This is a list of T cell receptor beta chains from one sample in a study of T cell responses to AZD1222 COVID-19 vaccine. The protocol was immunoSEQ multiplex PCR, while the TCRdb copy is restricted to in-frame clones and leaves out a portion. This sample yields about 94,000 clones, of which approximately 91% are seen a single time; about 14% belongs to the top ten. The sample was peripheral blood, taken on day 0 of AZD1222 vaccination. Source of these receptors: an adult in good health. The CDR3 runs from the conserved cysteine through the conserved F or W. The D gene is left open where the match is weak. Clone size is not always given. Where it is, it says once, few, many or a class for expanded clones.

V: TRBV5-5
J: TRBJ2-4
size: -
D: -
DNA: TGTGCCAGCAGCTTGGGGGCTCAAAACATTCAGTACTTC
CDR3: CASSLGAQNIQYF

V: TRBV4-1
J: TRBJ2-7
size: -
D: TRBD2
DNA: TGCGCCAGCAGCCAGCCGACTAGCCAAGCCAGCGAGCAGTACTTC
CDR3: CASSQPTSQASEQYF

V: TRBV30
J: TRBJ1-1
size: -
D: -
DNA: TGTGCCTGGAGTGAACACCCGGGAACAGCCAGTGAAGCTTTCTTT
CDR3: CAWSEHPGTASEAFF

V: TRBV5-4
J: TRBJ2-1
size: once
D: TRBD2
DNA: TGTGCCAGCAGCGGGGGGACTAGCGGTTACAATGAGCAGTTCTTC
CDR3: CASSGGTSGYNEQFF

V: TRBV3-1/TRBV3-2
J: TRBJ2-1
size: -
D: -
DNA: TGTGCCAGCAGCCAAGAAGTGGGGGGTTGGAATGAGCAGTTCTTC
CDR3: CASSQEVGGWNEQFF

V: TRBV11-2
J: TRBJ2-3
size: -
D: -
DNA: TGTGCCAGCAGCTTAGTTGGAGACTCCAGCACAGATACGCAGTATTTT
CDR3: CASSLVGDSSTDTQYF

V: TRBV3-1/TRBV3-2
J: TRBJ1-2
size: -
D: -
DNA: TGTGCCAGCAGCCAAGATCTACGGGGGTTGTATGGCTACACCTTC
CDR3: CASSQDLRGLYGYTF

V: TRBV9
J: TRBJ2-3
size: -
D: TRBD1
DNA: TGTGCCAGCAGCGTTTACAGGGGACCCACAGGACAGATCACAGATACGCAGTATTTT
CDR3: CASSVYRGPTGQITDTQYF

V: TRBV9
J: TRBJ1-3
size: once
D: -
DNA: TGTGCCAGCAGCGTAAGCGGCGGGAGCTCTGGAAACACCATATATTTT
CDR3: CASSVSGGSSGNTIYF

V: TRBV9
J: TRBJ2-2
size: -
D: -
DNA: TGTGCCAGCAGCGCCCCCGGGGAGCTGTTTTTT
CDR3: CASSAPGELFF

V: TRBV30
J: TRBJ2-2
size: -
D: -
DNA: TGTGCCTGGAGTGTACTCCCGACCGTGGGCGGGGAGCTGTTTTTT
CDR3: CAWSVLPTVGGELFF

V: TRBV24-1
J: TRBJ1-2
size: -
D: -
DNA: TGTGCCACCGCCGGGAACTATGGCTACACCTTC
CDR3: CATAGNYGYTF

V: TRBV5-1
J: TRBJ1-4
size: -
D: -
DNA: TGCGCCAGCAGCTTGGTGGGGACAACCAATGAAAAACTGTTTTTT
CDR3: CASSLVGTTNEKLFF

V: TRBV29-1
J: TRBJ1-5
size: -
D: TRBD1
DNA: TGCAGCGTCGGTGGGACAGGGTTGGATCAGCCCCAGCATTTT
CDR3: CSVGGTGLDQPQHF

V: TRBV10-3
J: TRBJ1-1
size: -
D: -
DNA: TGTGCCATCAGTGCCAGCGAGAACACTGAAGCTTTCTTT
CDR3: CAISASENTEAFF

V: TRBV5-4
J: TRBJ2-1
size: -
D: -
DNA: TGTGCCAGCAGCTTGGCCGCCGGGTCGACGGGTGAGCAGTTCTTC
CDR3: CASSLAAGSTGEQFF

V: TRBV12-3/TRBV12-4
J: TRBJ1-2
size: -
D: -
DNA: TGTGCCAGCACCCCAGTCGTTAACTATGGCTACACCTTC
CDR3: CASTPVVNYGYTF

V: TRBV5-4
J: TRBJ2-2
size: -
D: -
DNA: TGTGCCAGCAGCGGGACTCTCCCTACCGGGGAGCTGTTTTTT
CDR3: CASSGTLPTGELFF

V: TRBV15
J: TRBJ1-3
size: -
D: -
DNA: TGTGCCACCAGCATCCAGAAGGGCGTAAACTCTGGAAACACCATATATTTT
CDR3: CATSIQKGVNSGNTIYF

V: TRBV5-8
J: TRBJ1-1
size: few
D: -
DNA: TGTGCCAGCAGACTTAACACTGAAGCTTTCTTT
CDR3: CASRLNTEAFF

V: TRBV4-2
J: TRBJ2-1
size: -
D: TRBD1
DNA: TGTGCCAGCAGCCGAGCCTTACGGACAGGAAGATACAATGAGCAGTTCTTC
CDR3: CASSRALRTGRYNEQFF

V: TRBV7-9
J: TRBJ1-3
size: once
D: TRBD1
DNA: TGTGCCAGCAGCTTAGCATTTCAGGGGGCCGGAAACACCATATATTTT
CDR3: CASSLAFQGAGNTIYF

V: TRBV3-1/TRBV3-2
J: TRBJ2-3
size: -
D: -
DNA: TGTGCCAGCAGCCGGGAGCAGGGCACAGATACGCAGTATTTT
CDR3: CASSREQGTDTQYF

V: TRBV7-9
J: TRBJ2-4
size: -
D: -
DNA: TGTGCCAGCAGCACGCAAGGGCCCGCCGCCAAAAACATTCAGTACTTC
CDR3: CASSTQGPAAKNIQYF

V: TRBV30
J: TRBJ2-6
size: -
D: -
DNA: TGTGCCTGGAGTTCTGGCTCTGGGGCCAACGTCCTGACTTTC
CDR3: CAWSSGSGANVLTF

V: TRBV19
J: TRBJ1-2
size: -
D: -
DNA: TGTGCCAGTAGTACCGGACAGAGGTATGGCTACACCTTC
CDR3: CASSTGQRYGYTF

V: TRBV5-1
J: TRBJ1-1
size: -
D: -
DNA: TGCGCCAGCAGCTTAACAGGCGCGAACACTGAAGCTTTCTTT
CDR3: CASSLTGANTEAFF

V: TRBV27
J: TRBJ2-7
size: once
D: TRBD1
DNA: TGTGCCAGCAGTTTTAGACAGGGTTCCTACGAGCAGTACTTC
CDR3: CASSFRQGSYEQYF

V: TRBV5-1
J: TRBJ2-2
size: -
D: -
DNA: TGCGCCAGCAGCTTGTTGGGCGGACTGAACACCGGGGAGCTGTTTTTT
CDR3: CASSLLGGLNTGELFF

V: TRBV2
J: TRBJ2-7
size: -
D: -
DNA: TGTGCCAGCAGTGACGGCCAGGGAAGAAGCGAGCAGTACTTC
CDR3: CASSDGQGRSEQYF

V: TRBV20-1
J: TRBJ2-2
size: -
D: -
DNA: TGCAGTGCTAGTAGCGTCAGGGGATGGACCGGGGAGCTGTTTTTT
CDR3: CSASSVRGWTGELFF

V: TRBV6-5
J: TRBJ1-1
size: -
D: -
DNA: TGTGCCAGCAGTCCCCAGGGCAACACTGAAGCTTTCTTT
CDR3: CASSPQGNTEAFF

V: TRBV7-2
J: TRBJ2-7
size: -
D: TRBD2
DNA: TGTGCCAGCAGCTTAGCTGCGGGGGGAACCTACGAGCAGTACTTC
CDR3: CASSLAAGGTYEQYF